This is a list of T cell receptor beta chains from one sample in a study of shared clonotypes between healthy human individuals. Assay: immunoSEQ multiplex PCR; the TCRdb copy retains only in-frame clones and omits some. The sample records around 2.1 million clones, under 97% being singletons. The source material was naive CD4+ T cells sorted from blood. These receptors originate from a man younger than 35 in good health. The CDR3 runs from the conserved cysteine through the conserved F or W. The D gene is left open where the match is weak.

>18|TRBJ1-4|TRBD1|TRBV7-9
CASSLGTGGIFTNEKLFF
>13|TRBJ2-1|.|TRBV5-1
CASSLVQDGKEFF
>14|TRBJ1-1|TRBD1|TRBV5-1
CASSSTGGLTEAFF
>15|TRBJ2-7|.|TRBV14
CASSHLGHVSYEQYF
>14|TRBJ2-5|.|TRBV2
CASKPGQPQETQYF
>15|TRBJ1-3|.|TRBV28
CASGLQGGSGNTIYF
>16|TRBJ1-5|.|TRBV19
CASTSPRGYSNQPQHF
>16|TRBJ1-1|TRBD1|TRBV6-6
CASRTRQGVVDTEAFF
>16|TRBJ2-5|TRBD2|TRBV5-6
CASSLVTSGAQETQYF
>16|TRBJ2-6|.|TRBV18
CASSATGLTGANVLTF
>13|TRBJ2-1|TRBD2|TRBV5-1
CASSLNIAGEPFF
>16|TRBJ2-5|TRBD2|TRBV5-4
CASSRPVAGGAETQYF
>16|TRBJ2-4|.|TRBV7-8
CASSESDRLAKNIQYF
>12|TRBJ2-7|.|TRBV5-6
CASVVADYEQYF
>15|TRBJ1-6|.|TRBV6-5
CASSREGQNNSPLHF
>13|TRBJ2-1|.|TRBV19
CATLISGGNEQFF
>14|TRBJ2-7|.|TRBV11-3
CASSIRDGTYEQYF
>14|TRBJ2-7|TRBD2|TRBV7-2
CASRGAGSLYEQYF
>15|TRBJ2-1|TRBD1|TRBV11-2
CASSSGPGQGNEQFF
>13|TRBJ1-1|TRBD1|TRBV11-2
CASSLGTGYKAFF
>13|TRBJ1-5|.|TRBV30
CAWAQGLNQPQHF
>15|TRBJ2-1|TRBD2|TRBV2
CASIASGRTKGEQFF
>15|TRBJ1-3|.|TRBV18
CASSADRHSGNTIYF
>16|TRBJ1-5|.|TRBV28
CASSFRQALRNQPQHF
>17|TRBJ2-1|.|TRBV7-2
CASSLVRPQNSYNEQFF
>15|TRBJ2-7|.|TRBV6-5
CASSYSGTGSYEQYF
>14|TRBJ2-3|.|TRBV6-1
CASSEQGFTDTQYF
>14|TRBJ1-5|.|TRBV28
CASLYHRGNQPQHF
>15|TRBJ2-3|TRBD2|TRBV2
CASSETSGVTDTQYF
>13|.|.|TRBV25-1
CASSGVGAHEQFF
>14|TRBJ1-1|TRBD1|TRBV10-2
CASSDQGAATEAFF
>13|TRBJ1-2|.|TRBV6-1
CASSPGFVYGYTF
>15|TRBJ1-5|TRBD1|TRBV5-1
CASSVTGGANQPQHF
>16|TRBJ2-3|.|TRBV7-6
CASSLVQGLPTDTQYF
>14|TRBJ1-6|TRBD1|TRBV30
CAWSVGQPASPLHF
>15|TRBJ2-1|.|TRBV5-1
CASSPRLVPYNEQFF
>13|TRBJ2-2|.|TRBV2
CASSEAGSGELFF
>18|TRBJ2-5|TRBD1|TRBV19
CASSLFALTGVGAETQYF
>14|TRBJ2-1|TRBD2|TRBV11-2
CASSLSGRDNEQFF
>15|TRBJ2-7|TRBD2|TRBV25-1
CASSETSGREGEQYF
>14|TRBJ2-7|TRBD1|TRBV25-1
CASSKQGVTYEQYF
>13|TRBJ1-1|.|TRBV28
CASIGQLNTEAFF
>15|TRBJ1-5|.|TRBV19
CASSIGGPGNQPQHF
>14|TRBJ1-1|.|TRBV11-1
CASSFTGLNTEAFF
>16|TRBJ2-2|TRBD1|TRBV28
CASSLYHLTGTGELFF
>17|TRBJ2-5|TRBD2|TRBV27
CASSTLTSGRRGETQYF
>15|TRBJ2-5|TRBD1|TRBV7-3
CASSYPTGDVETQYF
>16|TRBJ1-1|.|TRBV2
CASNTPRGGGNTEAFF